This TCR beta chain was sequenced during a study of CD8 T cells in ankylosing spondylitis (dated by TCRdb to 2016 to 2017). Describing the broader study: To find TCR variants linked to disease, the study profiled T cell receptor beta repertoires in ankylosing spondylitis patients and healthy donors. In total, the full study cohort was made up of 95 to 110 healthy donors and about two dozen ankylosing spondylitis patients. Peripheral blood was sampled, and synovial fluid was also collected from ankylosing spondylitis patients. Overall study outcomes, separate from this receptor: Blood from ankylosing spondylitis patients appeared to be characterized by a TCR beta motif made up of seven or eight highly homologous amino acid variants. The disease-linked clones had a CD8+ phenotype and were found at relatively low frequencies in peripheral blood. Some TCR beta motif variants had previously been reported in synovial fluid and blood of reactive arthritis patients, which suggested common disease-initiation mechanisms. Significant enrichment of the disease-linked clones was reported in matched synovial fluid samples from ankylosing spondylitis patients.

TCRdb shows the sequencer as Illumina HiSeq 2500. Quantitative 5'-RACE with molecular barcodes was used to prepare TCR beta libraries. On the authors' methods: Disease-linked TCR variants were identified with a new computational method built on a probabilistic model of VDJ rearrangement. In TCRdb, the public reads were trimmed at Q25 with fastp and aligned with MiXCR, with productive beta chains retained. Rows are unified per CDR3 protein, each entry keeping the most common DNA and genes. These V and J calls rely on TCRdb rather than the paper's analysis. This sample is represented by about 540,000 distinct CDR3 sequences; about 13% of them were singletons. Approximately 6.2% of the sample belongs to the ten largest clones. The sample holds a few counts of this clonotype. Its recognized antigen is unknown. No much larger clone exists at a distance of one base, and base qualities are not known. This TCR came from a male donor with ankylosing spondylitis. Sequencing input: blood, either unsorted or a sorted T cell fraction (not recorded which).

CDR3 region: CASSPGSGTYEQYF. The DNA reads as follows: TGTGCCAGCTCACCAGGGAGTGGGACCTACGAGCAGTACTTC. Recombination joined TRBV18 with TRBJ2-7; TRBD2 might be the D gene, on 5 matching bases. Taken from the germline V gene, the CDR1 and CDR2 loops are KGHSH and LQKENI. Deletion took 2 bases off V and 2 bases off J, with a span of 10 bases between the germline ends. Reading from cysteine to phenylalanine, the CDR3 counts 14 amino acids. This entry keeps only the CDR3 DNA: 42 bases, framed from base 1.